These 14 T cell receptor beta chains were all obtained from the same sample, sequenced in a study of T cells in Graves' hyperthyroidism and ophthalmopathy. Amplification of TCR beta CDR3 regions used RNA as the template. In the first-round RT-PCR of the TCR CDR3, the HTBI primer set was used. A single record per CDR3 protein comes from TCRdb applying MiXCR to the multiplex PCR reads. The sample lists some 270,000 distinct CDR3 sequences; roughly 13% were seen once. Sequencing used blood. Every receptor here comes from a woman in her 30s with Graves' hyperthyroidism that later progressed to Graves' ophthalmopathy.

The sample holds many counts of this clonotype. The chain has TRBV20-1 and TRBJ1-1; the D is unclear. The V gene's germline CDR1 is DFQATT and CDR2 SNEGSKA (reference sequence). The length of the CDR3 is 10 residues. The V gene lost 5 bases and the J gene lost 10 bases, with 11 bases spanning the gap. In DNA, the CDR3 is TGCAGTGCTGGGGAGTCCGGAGCTTTCTTT. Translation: CSAGESGAFF.

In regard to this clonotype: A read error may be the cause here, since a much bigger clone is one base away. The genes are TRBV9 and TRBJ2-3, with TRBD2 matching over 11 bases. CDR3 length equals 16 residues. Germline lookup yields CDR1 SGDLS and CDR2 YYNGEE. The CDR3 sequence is CASSVGLAGITDTEYF. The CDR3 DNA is TGTGCCAGCAGCGTAGGACTAGCGGGAATAACAGATACGGAGTATTTT. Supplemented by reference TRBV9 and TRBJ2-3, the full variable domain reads DSGVTQTPKHLITATGQRVTLRCSPRSGDLSVYWYQQSLDQGLQFLIQYYNGEERAKGNILERFSAQQFPDLHSELNLSSLELGDSALYFCASSVGLAGITDTEYFGPGTRLTVL.

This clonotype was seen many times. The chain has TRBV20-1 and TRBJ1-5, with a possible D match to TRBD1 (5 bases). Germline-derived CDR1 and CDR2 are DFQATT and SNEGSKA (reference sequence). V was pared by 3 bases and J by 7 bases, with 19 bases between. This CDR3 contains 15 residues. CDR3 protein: CSASKSLGVNQPQHF. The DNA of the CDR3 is TGCAGTGCTAGTAAGAGTCTAGGGGTTAACCAGCCCCAGCATTTT.

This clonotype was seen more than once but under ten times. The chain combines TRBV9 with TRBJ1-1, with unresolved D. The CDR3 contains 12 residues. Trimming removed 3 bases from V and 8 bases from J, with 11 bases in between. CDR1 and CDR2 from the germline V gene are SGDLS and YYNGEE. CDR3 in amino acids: CASSDGFGEAFF. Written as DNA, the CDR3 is TGTGCCAGCAGCGATGGCTTCGGGGAAGCTTTCTTT.

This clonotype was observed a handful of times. Written as DNA, the CDR3 is TGTGCCAGCAGCCAAGACCTGATAGGGACAGGGGGCTCCCCTCTACGGTACGAGCAGTACTTC. Its protein is CASSQDLIGTGGSPLRYEQYF. The rearrangement links TRBV4-2 to TRBJ2-7; TRBD1 matches at 12 bases. The length of the CDR3 is 21 residues. V shed 0 bases, J shed 4 bases, and the junction held 19 bases outside the gene matches. Germline values: CDR1 LGHNA, CDR2 YNFKEQ.

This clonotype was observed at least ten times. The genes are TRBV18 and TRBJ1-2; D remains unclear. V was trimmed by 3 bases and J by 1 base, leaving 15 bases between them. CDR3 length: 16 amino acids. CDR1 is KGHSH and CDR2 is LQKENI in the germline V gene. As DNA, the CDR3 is TGTGCCAGCTCACCCTCGGACCCCCGGATTAACTATGGCTACACCTTC. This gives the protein CASSPSDPRINYGYTF.

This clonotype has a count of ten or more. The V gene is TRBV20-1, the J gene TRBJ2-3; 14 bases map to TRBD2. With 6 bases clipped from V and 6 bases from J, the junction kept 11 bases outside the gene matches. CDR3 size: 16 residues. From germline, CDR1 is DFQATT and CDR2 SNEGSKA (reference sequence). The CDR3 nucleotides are TGCAGTGCCGAGGGACTAGCGGGAGAGGGGGGGGATACGCAGTATTTT. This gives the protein CSAEGLAGEGGDTQYF.

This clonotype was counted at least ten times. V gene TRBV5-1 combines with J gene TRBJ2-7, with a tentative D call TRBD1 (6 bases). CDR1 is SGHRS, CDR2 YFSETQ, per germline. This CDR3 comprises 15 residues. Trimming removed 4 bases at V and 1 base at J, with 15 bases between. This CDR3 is CASSPQADRSYEQYF. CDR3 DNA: TGCGCCAGCAGCCCCCAGGCGGACAGATCCTACGAGCAGTACTTC.

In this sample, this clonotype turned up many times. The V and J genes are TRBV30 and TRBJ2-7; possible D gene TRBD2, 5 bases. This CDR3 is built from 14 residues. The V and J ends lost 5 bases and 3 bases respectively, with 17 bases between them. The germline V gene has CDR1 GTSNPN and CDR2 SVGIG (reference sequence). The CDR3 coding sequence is TGTGCCTGGGGAATGGGAGCAGGTGTCTACGAGCAGTACTTC. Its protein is CAWGMGAGVYEQYF. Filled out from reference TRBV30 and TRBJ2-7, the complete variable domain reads SQTIHQWPATLVQPVGSPLSLECTVEGTSNPNLYWYRQAAGRGLQLLFYSVGIGQISSEVPQNLSASRPQDRQFILSSKKLLLSDSGFYLCAWGMGAGVYEQYFGPGTRLTVT.

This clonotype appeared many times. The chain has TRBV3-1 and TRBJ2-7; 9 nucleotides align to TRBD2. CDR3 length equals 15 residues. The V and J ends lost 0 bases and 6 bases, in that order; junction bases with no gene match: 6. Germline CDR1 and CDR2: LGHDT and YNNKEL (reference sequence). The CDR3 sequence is CASSQDRAGGSEQYF. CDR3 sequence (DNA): TGTGCCAGCAGCCAAGATAGAGCGGGAGGATCCGAGCAGTACTTC.

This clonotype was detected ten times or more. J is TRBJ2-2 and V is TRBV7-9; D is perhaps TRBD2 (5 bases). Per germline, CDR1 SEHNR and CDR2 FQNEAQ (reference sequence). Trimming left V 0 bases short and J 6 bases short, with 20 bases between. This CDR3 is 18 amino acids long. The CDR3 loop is CASSLAMTYVRDAGELFF. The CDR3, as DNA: TGTGCCAGCAGCTTAGCCATGACTTATGTGAGGGATGCCGGGGAGCTGTTTTTT.

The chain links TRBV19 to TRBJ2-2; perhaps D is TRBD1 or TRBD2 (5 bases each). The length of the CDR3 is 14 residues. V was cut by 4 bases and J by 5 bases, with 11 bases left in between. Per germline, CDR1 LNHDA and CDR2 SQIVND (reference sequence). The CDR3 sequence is CASSKIGATGELFF. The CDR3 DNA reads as TGTGCCAGTAGTAAGATCGGGGCAACCGGGGAGCTGTTTTTT.

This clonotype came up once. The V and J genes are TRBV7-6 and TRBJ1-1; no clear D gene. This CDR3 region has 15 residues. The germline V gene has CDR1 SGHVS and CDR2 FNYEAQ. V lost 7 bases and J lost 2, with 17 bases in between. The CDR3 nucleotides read TGTGCCAGCACCACTATGGCCGGAGGAAACACTGAAGCTTTCTTT. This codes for CASTTMAGGNTEAFF.

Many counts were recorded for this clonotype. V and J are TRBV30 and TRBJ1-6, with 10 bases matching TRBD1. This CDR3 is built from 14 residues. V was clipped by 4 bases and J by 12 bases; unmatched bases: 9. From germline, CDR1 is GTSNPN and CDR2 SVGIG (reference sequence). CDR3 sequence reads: CAWNPGQGSGPLHF. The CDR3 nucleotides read TGTGCCTGGAACCCGGGACAGGGGAGTGGACCCCTCCACTTT.